The next 21 T cell receptor beta chains were all read from a single sample in a study of blood T cell repertoires in COVID-19. Produced via immunoSEQ multiplex PCR; TCRdb's table is partial and in-frame only. The data contain tens of thousands of clones, roughly three quarters of them singletons. The source material was peripheral blood. Receptors were obtained from a human donor in a cohort sampled during active COVID-19.

In its sample, this clone is medium-sized. This chain joins TRBV7-3 and TRBJ1-1; tentative D call: TRBD1 (6 bases). In germline, CDR1 is SGHTA, CDR2 FQGTGA. This CDR3 is built from 14 residues. V was shortened by 3 bases and J by 7 bases, with 15 bases between the two germline ends. The CDR3 DNA follows: TGTGCCAGCAGCTTCGGCGGTTTACAGGGTGAAGCTTTCTTT. Encoded protein: CASSFGGLQGEAFF.

This sequence joins TRBV5-6 and TRBJ1-1, with D possibly TRBD1 on 6 matching bases. In germline, CDR1 is SGHDT, CDR2 YYEEEE. V lost 1 base and J 1 base, leaving 11 bases between the germline ends. The CDR3 runs 15 residues. The CDR3 is CASSLLGGANTEAFF. The CDR3 bases are TGTGCCAGCAGCTTGCTAGGGGGGGCGAACACTGAAGCTTTCTTT.

The rearrangement uses TRBV28 and TRBJ1-5, with D perhaps TRBD1 (5 bases). Germline lookup yields CDR1 MDHEN and CDR2 SYDVKM. The CDR3 sequence is 21 residues long. V shed 1 base and J shed 0 bases, with 25 bases lying between them. CDR3 DNA sequence: TGTGCCAGCAGTTTATCCATACTGGAGGGAGAGGGGTCCTATAGCAATCAGCCCCAGCATTTT. Encoded protein: CASSLSILEGEGSYSNQPQHF.

This chain uses TRBV6-5 with TRBJ2-5, with 8 bases identical to TRBD1. Germline V gives CDR1 MNHEY, CDR2 SVGAGI. V dropped 5 bases and J dropped 9; count of bases not matched to a gene: 11. This CDR3 is built from 14 residues. CDR3 sequence reads: CASSIQGASPAQYF. The CDR3 DNA reads TGTGCCAGCAGTATCCAGGGGGCTAGCCCAGCCCAGTACTTC.

V gene TRBV7-2 combines with J gene TRBJ2-1; D might be TRBD1 (6 bases). V was pared by 1 base and J by 7 bases, with 17 bases between. From germline, CDR1 is SGHTA and CDR2 FQGNSA. The CDR3 contains 16 residues. CDR3 DNA sequence: TGTGCCAGCAGCTTAGGAGGGGGTAGCCGGGTAAATGAGCAGTTCTTC. Residues: CASSLGGGSRVNEQFF. Full variable domain (outside the CDR3, taken from reference TRBV7-2 and TRBJ2-1): GAGVSQSPSNKVTEKGKDVELRCDPISGHTALYWYRQSLGQGLEFLIYFQGNSAPDKSGLPSDRFSAERTGGSVSTLTIQRTQQEDSAVYLCASSLGGGSRVNEQFFGPGTRLTVL.

The chain uses TRBV6-6 and TRBJ1-1, with D unclear. The CDR3 covers 13 residues. Trimming stripped 2 bases from V and 5 bases from J, with 9 bases between. The V gene's germline CDR1 is MNHNY and CDR2 SVGAGI (reference sequence). The CDR3 DNA reads TGTGCCAGCAGTTACCGGGGAGAAACTGAAGCTTTCTTT. Its protein is CASSYRGETEAFF.

V usage is TRBV28 and J usage is TRBJ2-1; D is perhaps TRBD2 (5 bases). This CDR3 has 16 residues. Germline assignment: CDR1 MDHEN and CDR2 SYDVKM. V lost 3 bases and J lost 2, with 14 bases in between. This CDR3 is CASSFRGLRAYNEQFF. The CDR3 nucleotides read TGTGCCAGCAGTTTCCGCGGTTTGAGGGCCTACAATGAGCAGTTCTTC.

The chain uses TRBV11-2 and TRBJ2-1, with a possible D match to TRBD2 (5 bases). Germline V CDR1 and CDR2: SGHAT, FQNNGV. CDR3 length: 15 amino acids. The germline V and J ends were trimmed by 0 bases and 2 bases, with 8 bases remaining between them. The CDR3 bases are TGTGCCAGCAGCTTAGAGAGAGGGACCTACAATGAGCAGTTCTTC. Encoded protein: CASSLERGTYNEQFF.

This chain joins TRBV6-2 or TRBV6-3 and TRBJ1-1, with a tentative D call TRBD1 (6 bases). V lost 5 bases, J lost 4 bases, and 14 bases lay in between. The germline V gene has CDR1 MNHEY and CDR2 SVGEGT. This CDR3 region has 14 residues. CDR3 DNA: TGTGCCAGCAGTCAGCAGGGGAAGGGCACTGAAGCTTTCTTT. This gives the protein CASSQQGKGTEAFF.

The CDR3 region is CASFETGDYYGYTF. CDR3 DNA: TGTGCCAGTTTCGAGACAGGGGACTACTATGGCTACACCTTC. V and J are TRBV28 and TRBJ1-2, with 8 bases fitting TRBD1. The V gene's germline CDR1 is MDHEN and CDR2 SYDVKM. Trimming cost V 9 bases and J 3 bases; bases outside gene matches: 9. The CDR3 runs 14 residues.

The V gene is TRBV19, the J gene TRBJ2-3; D is unclear. V was pared by 3 bases and J by 3 bases, with 7 bases between. Germline V gene data show CDR1 as LNHDA and CDR2 as SQIVND (reference sequence). CDR3 size: 13 residues. The DNA for the CDR3 is TGTGCCAGTAGTATGAAGAGGACAGATACGCAGTATTTT. The encoded protein is CASSMKRTDTQYF. Looking up the rest from reference TRBV19 and TRBJ2-3 gives the full variable domain: DGGITQSPKYLFRKEGQNVTLSCEQNLNHDAMYWYRQDPGQGLRLIYYSQIVNDFQKGDIAEGYSVSREKKESFPLTVTSAQKNPTAFYLCASSMKRTDTQYFGPGTRLTVL.

This sequence joins TRBV21-1 and TRBJ2-7; the table gives TRBD2 as D, unverified against the DNA. TRBV21-1 represents a pseudogene. The CDR3 is 11 amino acids. This CDR3 reads CASIPGGEQYF. The CDR3 region has the DNA TGTGCCAGCATCCCGGGGGGGGAGCAGTACTTC.

The chain links TRBV6-2 or TRBV6-3 to TRBJ2-1; 15 nucleotides line up with TRBD2. The CDR3 is made up of 18 amino acids. V shed 0 bases and J 9 bases; nucleotides not matched to a gene: 9. Germline assignment: CDR1 MNHEY and CDR2 SVGEGT. This CDR3 is CASSYSPGLAGGRGEQFF. CDR3 sequence (DNA): TGTGCCAGCAGTTACTCTCCCGGACTAGCGGGAGGGCGCGGTGAGCAGTTCTTC.

The CDR3 spells CASTSRADTGELFF. The CDR3 bases are TGTGCCAGCACATCGCGGGCGGACACCGGGGAGCTGTTTTTT. This sequence joins TRBV6-6 and TRBJ2-2; D possibly corresponds to TRBD2 (5 bases). Germline values: CDR1 MNHNY, CDR2 SVGAGI (reference sequence). The CDR3 has 14 amino acids. Deletions cut 7 bases from V and 3 bases from J, with 12 bases between.

The chain recombines TRBV11-2 with TRBJ2-7, with D maybe TRBD1 (6 bases). Deletions cut 1 base from V and 1 base from J, with 8 bases between. This CDR3 has 14 residues. Germline V gives CDR1 SGHAT, CDR2 FQNNGV. The CDR3 sequence is CASSLGQESYEQYF. In DNA form, the CDR3 reads TGTGCCAGCAGCTTAGGACAGGAGTCCTACGAGCAGTACTTC.

This chain connects TRBV21-1 to TRBJ2-7; the table's D call, TRBD2, was not checked against the DNA. TRBV21-1 is recorded as a pseudogene. The CDR3 consists of 10 residues. CDR3 loop: CASSKGRAVF. In nucleotides, the CDR3 is TGTGCCAGCAGCAAAGGGAGGGCAGTCTTC.

This sequence joins TRBV5-1 and TRBJ2-7, with TRBD2 as a possible D gene (6 bases). This CDR3 contains 15 residues. V was pared by 2 bases and J by 0 bases, with 12 bases between. Per germline, CDR1 SGHRS and CDR2 YFSETQ. The CDR3 bases are TGCGCCAGCAGCTTAACCCGGGGGAACTCCTACGAGCAGTACTTC. This sequence encodes CASSLTRGNSYEQYF.

The chain joins TRBV7-8 to TRBJ1-6; maybe TRBD1 (6 bases). The length of the CDR3 is 16 residues. V dropped 1 base and J dropped 6 bases, with 13 bases sitting between them. Germline assignment: CDR1 SGHVS and CDR2 FQNEAQ. This CDR3 is CASSLGTADTNSPLHF. The CDR3 nucleotides read TGTGCCAGCAGCTTAGGGACAGCGGATACTAATTCACCCCTCCACTTT. Filled out from reference TRBV7-8 and TRBJ1-6, the complete variable domain reads GAGVSQSPRYKVAKRGQDVALRCDPISGHVSLFWYQQALGQGPEFLTYFQNEAQLDKSGLPSDRFFAERPEGSVSTLKIQRTQQEDSAVYLCASSLGTADTNSPLHFGNGTRLTVT.

This clone showed up just a few times. This chain uses TRBV10-3 with TRBJ2-5, with D possibly TRBD1 on 7 matching bases. The CDR3 covers 15 residues. Trimming cost V 3 bases and J 4 bases, with 15 bases left between them. Germline V gene data show CDR1 as ENHRY and CDR2 as SYGVKD. The CDR3 nucleotides read TGTGCCATCAGTGATGCGGCAGGGGGAGGAGAGACCCAGTACTTC. Translating gives CAISDAAGGGETQYF.

The V call is TRBV14, the J call TRBJ2-7; 12 bases agree with TRBD1. V shed 5 bases, J shed 0 bases, and the junction held 2 bases outside the gene matches. This CDR3 comprises 15 residues. Per the germline V gene, CDR1 is SGHDN and CDR2 is FVKESK. CDR3 coding DNA: TGTGCCAGCAGCGAGGGACAGGGGGCCTCCTACGAGCAGTACTTC. This sequence encodes CASSEGQGASYEQYF.

The V and J genes are TRBV10-3 and TRBJ2-1; 9 nucleotides match TRBD2. The CDR3 contains 16 residues. Germline V gene sequence: CDR1 ENHRY, CDR2 SYGVKD. V lost 4 bases and J lost 0; bases outside the gene matches: 4. CDR3 protein: CAISAVAGDSYNEQFF. As DNA, the CDR3 is TGTGCCATCAGTGCAGTAGCGGGGGACTCCTACAATGAGCAGTTCTTC.